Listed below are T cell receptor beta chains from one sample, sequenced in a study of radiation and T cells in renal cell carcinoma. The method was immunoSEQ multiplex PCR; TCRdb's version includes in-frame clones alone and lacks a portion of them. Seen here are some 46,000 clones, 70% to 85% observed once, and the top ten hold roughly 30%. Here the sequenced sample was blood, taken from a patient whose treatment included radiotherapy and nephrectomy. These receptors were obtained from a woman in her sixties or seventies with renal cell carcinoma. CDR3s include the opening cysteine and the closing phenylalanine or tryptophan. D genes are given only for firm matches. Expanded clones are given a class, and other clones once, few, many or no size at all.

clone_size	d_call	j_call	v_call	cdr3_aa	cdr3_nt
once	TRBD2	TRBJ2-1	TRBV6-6	CASSRIAGGPGEQFF	TGTGCCAGCAGTCGAATAGCGGGGGGGCCCGGTGAGCAGTTCTTC
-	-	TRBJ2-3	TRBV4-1	CASSQTAGSSYTDTQYF	TGCGCCAGCAGCCAAACAGCAGGGAGTTCTTACACAGATACGCAGTATTTT
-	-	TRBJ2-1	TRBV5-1	CASSLGGEYNEQFF	TGCGCCAGCAGCTTGGGAGGGGAGTACAATGAGCAGTTCTTC
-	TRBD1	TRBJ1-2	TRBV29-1	CSVDPGTGWNYGYTF	TGCAGCGTTGATCCCGGGACAGGGTGGAACTATGGCTACACCTTC
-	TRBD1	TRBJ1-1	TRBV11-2	CASSHRDRFEAFF	TGTGCCAGCAGCCACCGGGACAGATTTGAAGCTTTCTTT
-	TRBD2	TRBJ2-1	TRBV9	CASSEGTSGTYNEQFF	TGTGCCAGCAGCGAGGGGACTAGCGGGACGTACAATGAGCAGTTCTTC
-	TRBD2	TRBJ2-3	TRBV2	CASSGLAGETDTQYF	TGTGCCAGCAGTGGACTAGCGGGAGAGACAGATACGCAGTATTTT
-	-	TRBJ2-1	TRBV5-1	CASSLVAGHYNEQFF	TGCGCCAGCAGCTTGGTTGCGGGGCACTACAATGAGCAGTTCTTC
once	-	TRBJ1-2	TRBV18	CASSPEINYGYTF	TGTGCCAGCTCACCAGAGATTAACTATGGCTACACCTTC
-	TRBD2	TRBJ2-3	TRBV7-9	CASGTSGMEDTQYF	TGTGCCAGCGGAACTAGCGGGATGGAAGATACGCAGTATTTT
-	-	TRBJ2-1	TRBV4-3	CASSQDGLARYNEQFF	TGCGCCAGCAGCCAAGATGGGTTAGCGAGATACAATGAGCAGTTCTTC
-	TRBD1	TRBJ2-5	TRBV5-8	CASSPGQRYQETQYF	TGTGCCAGCAGCCCGGGACAGAGGTACCAAGAGACCCAGTACTTC
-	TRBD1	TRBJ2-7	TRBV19	CASRQDGTGGGYEQYF	TGTGCCAGTAGGCAAGACGGGACAGGGGGCGGCTACGAGCAGTACTTC
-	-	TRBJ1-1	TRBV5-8	CASGEAFF	TGTGCCAGCGGTGAAGCTTTCTTT
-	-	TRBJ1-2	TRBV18	CASSPGNNYGYTF	TGTGCCAGCTCACCAGGAAATAACTATGGCTACACCTTC
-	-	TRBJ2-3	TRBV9	CASSVLLGASTDTQYF	TGTGCCAGCAGCGTTCTCCTGGGAGCGAGCACAGATACGCAGTATTTT
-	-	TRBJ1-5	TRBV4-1	CASSQDPAEYSNQPQHF	TGCGCCAGCAGCCAAGATCCGGCGGAATATAGCAATCAGCCCCAGCATTTT
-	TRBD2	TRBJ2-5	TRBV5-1	CASSASLAGKETQYF	TGCGCCAGCAGCGCCTCACTAGCGGGGAAAGAGACCCAGTACTTC
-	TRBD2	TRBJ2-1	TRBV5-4	CASSLGYLAEYNEQFF	TGTGCCAGCAGCCTAGGGTACCTAGCGGAATACAATGAGCAGTTCTTC
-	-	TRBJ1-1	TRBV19	CASADSSNTEAFF	TGTGCCAGCGCGGACAGTTCGAACACTGAAGCTTTCTTT
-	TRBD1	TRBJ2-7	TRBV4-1	CASSSYAGGYEQYF	TGCGCCAGCAGCTCCTACGCAGGGGGCTACGAGCAGTACTTC
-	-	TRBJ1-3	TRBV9	CASSVAQESSGNTIYF	TGTGCCAGCAGCGTAGCACAGGAAAGCTCTGGAAACACCATATATTTT
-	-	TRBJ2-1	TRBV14	CASSQDQRWSSYNEQFF	TGTGCCAGCAGCCAAGATCAGCGGTGGAGCTCCTACAATGAGCAGTTCTTC
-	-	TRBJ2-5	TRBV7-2	CASSPQSLQETQYF	TGTGCCAGCAGCCCCCAGTCACTCCAAGAGACCCAGTACTTC
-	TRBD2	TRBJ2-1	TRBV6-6	CASSFLAGEGNEQFF	TGTGCCAGCAGTTTTTTAGCGGGAGAGGGGAATGAGCAGTTCTTC
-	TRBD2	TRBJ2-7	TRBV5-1	CASSLGTSNEQYF	TGCGCCAGCAGCCTCGGGACTAGCAACGAGCAGTACTTC
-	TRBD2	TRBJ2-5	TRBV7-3	CASSPFRLGGQETQYF	TGTGCCAGCAGCCCCTTTAGACTGGGGGGGCAAGAGACCCAGTACTTC
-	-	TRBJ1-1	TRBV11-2	CASTRGGYPEAFF	TGTGCCAGCACCCGGGGGGGTTATCCTGAAGCTTTCTTT
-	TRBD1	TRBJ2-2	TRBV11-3	CASSFYGTGGVGELFF	TGTGCCAGCAGCTTTTATGGGACAGGGGGCGTCGGGGAGCTGTTTTTT
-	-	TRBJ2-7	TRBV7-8	CASSFSARREQYF	TGTGCCAGCAGCTTTAGCGCCCGCAGGGAGCAGTACTTC
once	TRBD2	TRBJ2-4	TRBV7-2	CASTKTSGSGRAKNIQYF	TGTGCCAGCACCAAGACTAGCGGGAGTGGTAGGGCCAAAAACATTCAGTACTTC
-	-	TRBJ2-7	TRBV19	CASSSGVYSYEQYF	TGTGCCAGTAGTTCAGGGGTATACTCCTACGAGCAGTACTTC
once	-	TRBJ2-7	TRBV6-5	CASSRDPGNSYEQYF	TGTGCCAGCAGTCGAGACCCCGGGAACTCCTACGAGCAGTACTTC
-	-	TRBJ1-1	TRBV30	CAWSDRMTEAFF	TGTGCCTGGAGCGACAGGATGACTGAAGCTTTCTTT
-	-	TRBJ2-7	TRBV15	CATSKDSLSYEQYF	TGTGCCACCAGCAAGGACAGCCTCTCCTACGAGCAGTACTTC
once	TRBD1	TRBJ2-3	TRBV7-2	CASSYDREYTQYF	TGTGCCAGCAGCTACGACAGGGAATATACGCAGTATTTT
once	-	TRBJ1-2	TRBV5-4	CASSWVSELGYGYTF	TGTGCCAGCAGCTGGGTTTCGGAATTGGGCTATGGCTACACCTTC
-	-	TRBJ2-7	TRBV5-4	CASSLKSSYEQYF	TGTGCCAGCAGCTTGAAGAGCTCCTACGAGCAGTACTTC